The entry below gives a single TCR beta chain sequence along with its context. These data are taken from a study of T cell changes during pregnancy in multiple sclerosis. The CDR3 is made up of 15 amino acids. Per germline, CDR1 SNHLY and CDR2 FYNNEI. V was clipped by 2 bases and J by 3 bases, with 10 bases between them. This table comes from immunoSEQ multiplex PCR, and its TCRdb copy is limited to in-frame clones, with some not included. This table has about 16,000 clones, 95% to 97% appearing once. The sample here was peripheral blood, taken in the third trimester of pregnancy. The TCR was taken from a female donor with multiple sclerosis, enrolled in a pregnancy study. The chain employs TRBV2 and TRBJ2-2; D is possibly TRBD1 (5 bases). The CDR3 bases are TGTGCCAGCAGTGAAAGCAGGGTCGACACCGGGGAGCTGTTTTTT. It specifies CASSESRVDTGELFF.